The present T cell receptor (beta chain) was sequenced within a study of regulatory T cells in long-lasting Graves disease. For TCR beta, libraries came from iRepertoire HTBI primers and Arm-PCR of CDR3 regions. Per the study methods: Sequenced samples collectively carried roughly 63 TRBV and 14 TRBJ segments. TCRdb passed the multiplex PCR reads through MiXCR, listing each CDR3 protein once. The V and J calls were not made by the authors but by TCRdb's processing. In the table there are some 220,000 distinct CDR3 sequences, approximately 18% of which are singletons. This clonotype was picked up many times. Described time point: newly diagnosed GD, antithyroid drugs for less than 3 months. Isolated PBMC RNA provided the starting material for the TCR library. The peripheral blood volume drawn was approximately 9 milliliters, and it was collected into EDTA tubes. The data were also submitted as part of a second study, on T cells in Graves' hyperthyroidism and ophthalmopathy. This second study notes: The study used the HTBI primer set for a first-round RT-PCR of the TCR CDR3.

This specimen was peripheral blood mononuclear cells (PBMCs), taken at new diagnosis, from a patient treated with antithyroid drugs. The clonotype was recovered from a woman in her 30s with Graves disease.

The CDR3 DNA reads as TGTGCTAGTGGTGGGACAGGGCTACCCGCTAACTATGGCTACACCTTC. It is translated as CASGGTGLPANYGYTF. The chain links TRBV12-5 to TRBJ1-2; 9 bases map to TRBD1. CDR3 length: 16 residues. CDR1 is LGHNT and CDR2 is FRNRAP in the germline V gene. V lost 5 bases to trimming and J lost 0 bases; unmatched junction nucleotides: 7.